This T cell receptor beta chain is drawn from a study of cytomegalovirus exposure and HLA in healthy donors. Whole-study results and caveats: Accurate predictions that matched the HLA-A and HLA-B alleles of most subjects were reportedly made from TCR beta sequences. The classifier reportedly diagnosed cytomegalovirus status with high specificity and sensitivity.

Germline CDR1 reads MDHEN; CDR2 reads SYDVKM. This CDR3 is built from 16 residues. V shed 4 bases, J shed 5 bases, and the junction held 11 bases outside the gene matches. Primers: 60 Vbeta forward and 13 Jbeta reverse. Sequenced by immunoSEQ multiplex PCR; TCRdb stores in-frame clones only, minus some. The sample lists under 150,000 clones; roughly 80% were seen once. Healthy bone marrow donors made up the donors. This clone is a singleton in its sample. As yet, its antigen is unknown. Source material: PBMCs. This clonotype was sampled from a woman in her 50s in good health and CMV-seronegative. This sequence joins TRBV28 and TRBJ2-7; TRBD1 matches at 10 bases. The CDR3 region is CASSSIPDRGLNEQYF. CDR3 DNA: TGTGCCAGCAGTTCCATCCCCGACAGGGGGCTGAACGAGCAGTACTTC.